The present T cell receptor (beta chain) was sequenced within a study of cytomegalovirus exposure and HLA in healthy donors. Study at large: According to later analysis, the same platform produced the 120 validation and several hundred first-cohort repertoires.

The donors were part of the roughly 120-subject validation cohort, which stood apart from the approximately 630-subject first cohort. The CDR3 spans 14 residues. In germline, CDR1 is SGHVS, CDR2 FNYEAQ. J was trimmed by 4 bases and V by 5 bases; bases with no gene match: 4. TCRdb's table, derived via immunoSEQ multiplex PCR, lists solely in-frame clones and lacks some. The data show 90,000 to 150,000 clones, 85% to 90% seen once. As to this clone: Its specificity is not known.

Findings and caveats of the study: Reports credit the classifier with highly specific, highly sensitive diagnosis of cytomegalovirus status. There were 164 TCR beta chains listed as cytomegalovirus-associated.

The V call is TRBV7-6, the J call TRBJ1-3; TRBD1 aligns across 8 bases. Sequenced input: PBMCs. This clonotype originated in a woman aged 30 to 39 in good health and CMV-seronegative. CDR3 sequence reads: CASSETGVGNTIYF. In nucleotides, the CDR3 is TGTGCCAGCAGCGAGACAGGGGTCGGAAACACCATATATTTT.